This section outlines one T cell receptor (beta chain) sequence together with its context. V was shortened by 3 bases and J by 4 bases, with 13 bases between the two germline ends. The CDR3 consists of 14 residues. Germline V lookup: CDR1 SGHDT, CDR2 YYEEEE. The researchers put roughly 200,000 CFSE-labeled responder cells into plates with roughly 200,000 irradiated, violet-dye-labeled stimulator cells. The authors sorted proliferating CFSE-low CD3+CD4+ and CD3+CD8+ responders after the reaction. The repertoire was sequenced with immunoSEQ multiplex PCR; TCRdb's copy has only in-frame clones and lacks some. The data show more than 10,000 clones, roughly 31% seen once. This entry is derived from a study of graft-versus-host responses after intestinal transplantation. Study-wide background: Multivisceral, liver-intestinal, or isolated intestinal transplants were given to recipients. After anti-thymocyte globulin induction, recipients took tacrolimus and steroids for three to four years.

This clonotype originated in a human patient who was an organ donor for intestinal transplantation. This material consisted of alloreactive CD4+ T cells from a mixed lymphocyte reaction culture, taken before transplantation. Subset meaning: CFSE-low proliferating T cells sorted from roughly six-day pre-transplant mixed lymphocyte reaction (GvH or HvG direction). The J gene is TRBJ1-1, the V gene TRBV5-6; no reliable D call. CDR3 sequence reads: CASSSRLYVTEAFF. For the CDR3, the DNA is TGTGCCAGCAGCTCCCGACTCTATGTCACTGAAGCTTTCTTT. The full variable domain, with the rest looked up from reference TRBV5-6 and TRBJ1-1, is DAGVTQSPTHLIKTRGQQVTLRCSPKSGHDTVSWYQQALGQGPQFIFQYYEEEERQRGNFPDRFSGHQFPNYSSELNVNALLLGDSALYLCASSSRLYVTEAFFGQGTRLTVV.